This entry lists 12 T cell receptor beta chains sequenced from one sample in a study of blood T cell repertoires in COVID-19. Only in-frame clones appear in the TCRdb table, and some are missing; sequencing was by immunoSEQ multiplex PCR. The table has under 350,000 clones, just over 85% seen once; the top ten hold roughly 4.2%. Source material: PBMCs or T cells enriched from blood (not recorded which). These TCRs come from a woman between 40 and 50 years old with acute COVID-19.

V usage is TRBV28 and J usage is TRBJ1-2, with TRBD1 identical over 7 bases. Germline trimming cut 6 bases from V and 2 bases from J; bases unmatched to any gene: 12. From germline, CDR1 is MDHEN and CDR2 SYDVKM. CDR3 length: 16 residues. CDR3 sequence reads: CASSREGAGRNYGYTF. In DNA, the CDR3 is TGTGCCAGCAGCCGAGAGGGGGCAGGGAGGAACTATGGCTACACCTTC.

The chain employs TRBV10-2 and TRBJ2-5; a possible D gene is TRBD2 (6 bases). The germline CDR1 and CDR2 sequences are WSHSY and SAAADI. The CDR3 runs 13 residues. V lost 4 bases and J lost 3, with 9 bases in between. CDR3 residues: CASSVRGKETQYF. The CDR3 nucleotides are TGCGCCAGCAGTGTCCGGGGGAAAGAGACCCAGTACTTC.

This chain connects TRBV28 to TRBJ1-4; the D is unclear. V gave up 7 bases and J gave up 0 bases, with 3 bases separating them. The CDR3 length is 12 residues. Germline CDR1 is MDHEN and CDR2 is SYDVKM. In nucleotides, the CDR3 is TGTGCCAGCACCGCAACTAATGAAAAACTGTTTTTT. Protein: CASTATNEKLFF.

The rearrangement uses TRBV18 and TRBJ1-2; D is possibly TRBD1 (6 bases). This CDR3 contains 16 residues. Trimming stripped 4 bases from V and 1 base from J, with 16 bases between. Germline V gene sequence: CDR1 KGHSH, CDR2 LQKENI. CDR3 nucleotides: TGTGCCAGCTCACTCCGGGACATTCCAAATAACTATGGCTACACCTTC. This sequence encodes CASSLRDIPNNYGYTF.

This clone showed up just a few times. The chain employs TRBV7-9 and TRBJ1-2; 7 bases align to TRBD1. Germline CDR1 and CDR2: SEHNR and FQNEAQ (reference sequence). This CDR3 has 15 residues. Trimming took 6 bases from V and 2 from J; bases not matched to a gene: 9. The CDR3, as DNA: TGTGCCAGCAGTTCCAGACAGGGCCCCAACTATGGCTACACCTTC. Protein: CASSSRQGPNYGYTF. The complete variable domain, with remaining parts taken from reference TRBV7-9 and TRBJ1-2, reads DTGVSQNPRHKITKRGQNVTFRCDPISEHNRLYWYRQTLGQGPEFLTYFQNEAQLEKSRLLSDRFSAERPKGSFSTLEIQRTEQGDSAMYLCASSSRQGPNYGYTFGSGTRLTVV.

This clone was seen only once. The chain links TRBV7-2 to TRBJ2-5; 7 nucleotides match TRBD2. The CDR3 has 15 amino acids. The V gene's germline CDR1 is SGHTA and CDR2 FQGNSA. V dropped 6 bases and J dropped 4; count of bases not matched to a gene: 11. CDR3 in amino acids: CASRPPAGVGETQYF. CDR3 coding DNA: TGTGCCAGCAGGCCCCCGGCGGGAGTTGGAGAGACCCAGTACTTC. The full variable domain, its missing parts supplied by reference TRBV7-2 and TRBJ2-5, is GAGVSQSPSNKVTEKGKDVELRCDPISGHTALYWYRQSLGQGLEFLIYFQGNSAPDKSGLPSDRFSAERTGGSVSTLTIQRTQQEDSAVYLCASRPPAGVGETQYFGPGTRLLVL.

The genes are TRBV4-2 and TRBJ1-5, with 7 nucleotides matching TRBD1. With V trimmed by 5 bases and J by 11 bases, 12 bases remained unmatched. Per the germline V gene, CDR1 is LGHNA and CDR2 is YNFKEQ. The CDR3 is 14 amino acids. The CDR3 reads CASSSLDRERAQHF. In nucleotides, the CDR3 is TGTGCCAGCAGCTCGCTCGACAGGGAGAGGGCCCAGCATTTT.

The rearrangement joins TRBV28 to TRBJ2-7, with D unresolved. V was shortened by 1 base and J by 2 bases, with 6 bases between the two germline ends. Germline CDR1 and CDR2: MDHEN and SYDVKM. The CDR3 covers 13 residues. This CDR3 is CASSLFSAYEQYF. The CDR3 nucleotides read TGTGCCAGCAGTTTATTCAGCGCCTACGAGCAGTACTTC.

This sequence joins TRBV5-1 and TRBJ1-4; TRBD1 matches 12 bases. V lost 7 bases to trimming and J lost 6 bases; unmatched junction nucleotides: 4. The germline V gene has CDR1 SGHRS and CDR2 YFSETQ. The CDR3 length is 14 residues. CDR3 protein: CASGDRGRDEKLFF. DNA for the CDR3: TGCGCCAGCGGGGACAGGGGGCGAGATGAAAAACTGTTTTTT.

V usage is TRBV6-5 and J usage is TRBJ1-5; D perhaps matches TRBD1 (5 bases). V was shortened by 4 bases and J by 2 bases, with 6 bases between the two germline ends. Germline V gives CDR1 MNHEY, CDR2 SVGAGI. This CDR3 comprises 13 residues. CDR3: CASSLQGNQPQHF. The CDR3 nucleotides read TGTGCCAGCAGTTTACAGGGCAATCAGCCCCAGCATTTT.

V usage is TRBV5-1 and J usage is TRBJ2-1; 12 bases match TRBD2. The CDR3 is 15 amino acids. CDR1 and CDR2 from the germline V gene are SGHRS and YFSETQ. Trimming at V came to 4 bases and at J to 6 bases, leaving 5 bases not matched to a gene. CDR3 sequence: CASSPTSGGPNEQFF. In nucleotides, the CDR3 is TGCGCCAGCAGCCCCACTAGCGGGGGGCCCAATGAGCAGTTCTTC.

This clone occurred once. Here the CDR3 DNA reads TGTGCCAGCAGTCGGCCGGGGGGACTTGGCAATGAGCAGTTCTTC. It is translated as CASSRPGGLGNEQFF. The chain is built from TRBV28 and TRBJ2-1; 7 positions match TRBD2. Per the germline V gene, CDR1 is MDHEN and CDR2 is SYDVKM. V lost 5 bases and J lost 6; bases outside the gene matches: 10. This CDR3 is built from 15 residues.